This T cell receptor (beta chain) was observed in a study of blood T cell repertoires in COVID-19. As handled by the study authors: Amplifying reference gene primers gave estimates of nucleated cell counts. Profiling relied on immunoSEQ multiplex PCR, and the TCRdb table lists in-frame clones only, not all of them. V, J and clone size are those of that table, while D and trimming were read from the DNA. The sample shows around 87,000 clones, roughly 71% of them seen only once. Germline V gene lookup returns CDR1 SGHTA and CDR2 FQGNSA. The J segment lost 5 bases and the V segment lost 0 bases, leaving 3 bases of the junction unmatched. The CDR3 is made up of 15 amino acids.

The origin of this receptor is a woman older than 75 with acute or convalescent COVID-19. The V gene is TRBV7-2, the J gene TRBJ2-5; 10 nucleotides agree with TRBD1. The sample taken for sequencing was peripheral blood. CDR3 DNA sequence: TGTGCCAGCAGCTTAGCTGGGACAGGGGAGGAGACCCAGTACTTC. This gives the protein CASSLAGTGEETQYF.